The rows below give T cell receptor beta chains drawn from one sample of a study of CD8+CD57+ T cells in acquired aplastic anemia. One entry per CDR3 protein results from TCRdb running MiXCR on the reads. The data contain 250,000 to 300,000 distinct CDR3 sequences, roughly 50% of them seen just once; the ten biggest clones take up approximately 8.2%. Sequencing was performed on sorted CD4+, CD8+, or CD8+CD57+ T cells (not recorded which) from PBMCs. These receptors were obtained from a human donor with severe aplastic anemia or a healthy control (not recorded which). Both conserved end residues are part of each CDR3.

v_call	j_call	cdr3_aa
TRBV19	TRBJ1-1	CASMETGLNTEAFF
TRBV4-2	TRBJ2-7	CASSLAPNVYEQYF
TRBV7-9	TRBJ2-5	CASSSGASTPQETQYF
TRBV7-8	TRBJ1-1	CASSPRTGTGTRNTEAFF
TRBV7-2	TRBJ2-7	CASSRGSYKQYF
TRBV19	TRBJ2-1	CASSIGGNEQFF
TRBV20-1	TRBJ2-3	CSALGGLFSTDTQYF
TRBV5-6	TRBJ2-7	CASSLAEVYEQYF
TRBV12-3/TRBV12-4	TRBJ1-6	CASSLGTSPLHF
TRBV12-3/TRBV12-4	TRBJ2-1	CASSFAGGVYNEQFF
TRBV7-9	TRBJ2-7	CASSLTAYHEQYF
TRBV9	TRBJ2-5	CASSVGAAQETQYF
TRBV5-6	TRBJ2-1	CASSQLGQGGSLPYNEQFF
TRBV25-1	TRBJ1-6	CASIGGGRGSLLHF
TRBV19	TRBJ1-1	CASSEGYEAFF
TRBV6-5	TRBJ2-7	CAGGLAGGPYEQYF
TRBV5-6	TRBJ2-7	CASSLDPGSYEQYF
TRBV9	TRBJ2-5	CASSVSGAGLGTQYF
TRBV7-9	TRBJ1-2	CASSNTGTGEDGYTF
TRBV10-3	TRBJ1-1	CAIRPQGQGTEAFF
TRBV9	TRBJ2-6	CASSVSSGANVLTF
TRBV7-9	TRBJ2-7	CASSYGQGLTYEQYF
TRBV7-3	TRBJ2-5	CASRPQGLGETQYF
TRBV5-1	TRBJ1-1	CASSLGQGFDTEAFF